This T cell receptor beta chain stems from a study of blood T cell repertoires in COVID-19. On the study more broadly: Researchers got acute and convalescent COVID-19 samples from the United States, Italy and Spain. The cDNA or gDNA used as material had been derived from T cells, B-cell-depleted T cells, or PBMCs.

Original processing methods: Estimates of nucleated cell counts were drawn from the amplification of reference gene primers. TCRdb keeps only in-frame clones here, not all; method: immunoSEQ multiplex PCR. D and trimming were read from the DNA, whereas the V and J calls and clone size are those reported in that table. Of about 210,000 clones listed, 75% to 90% are singletons. Germline values: CDR1 KGHSH, CDR2 LQKENI. The J segment lost 0 bases and the V segment lost 3 bases, leaving 8 bases of the junction unmatched. The CDR3 has 18 residues. The table lists this clone with a few counts. Donors in Cohort 3 who had recovered were those with two negative PCRs, healthcare professional clearance, or resolution of their symptoms.

Sequenced input: PBMCs or T cells enriched from blood (not recorded which). The receptor's source is a man between 40 and 49 years old who had recovered from COVID-19. The J gene is TRBJ2-6, the V gene TRBV18, with 7 bases matching TRBD1. The CDR3 region has the DNA TGTGCCAGCTCACCCCGACAGGGCTCCCGCTCTGGGGCCAACGTCCTGACTTTC. Its translation: CASSPRQGSRSGANVLTF.